A single sample is the source of the 13 T cell receptor beta chains below, sequenced in a study of cytomegalovirus exposure and HLA in healthy donors (TCRdb year 2017). The library was generated by the immunoSEQ multiplex PCR assay. A mixture of 60 forward primers for TCR Vbeta segments and 13 reverse primers for TCR Jbeta segments was used in the multiplex PCR. TCRdb provides this immuneACCESS table in a form limited to in-frame rearrangements. Some clones are lacking; in checked studies, under half of them reflect an unresolved V gene, and why the rest are absent is not known. The sample table records 100,000 or so clones; roughly 58% of these occur just once. The ten largest clonotypes hold 4.5% to 7% of the sample. The specimen was PBMCs. The source is a woman aged 30 to 39 in good health and CMV-seropositive.

V is TRBV28 and J is TRBJ2-3, with D maybe TRBD2 (6 bases). Germline assignment: CDR1 MDHEN and CDR2 SYDVKM. The CDR3 spans 15 residues. The V and J ends lost 7 bases and 1 base respectively, with 15 bases between them. The CDR3 here is CASTLPQRGTDTQYF. DNA of the CDR3: TGTGCCAGCACCCTTCCCCAGCGGGGCACAGATACGCAGTATTTT. Based on the CDR3 plus reference TRBV28 and TRBJ2-3, the full variable domain is DVKVTQSSRYLVKRTGEKVFLECVQDMDHENMFWYRQDPGLGLRLIYFSYDVKMKEKGDIPEGYSVSREKKERFSLILESASTNQTSMYLCASTLPQRGTDTQYFGPGTRLTVL.

The genes are TRBV6-5 and TRBJ2-1; possibly TRBD1 for D (7 bases). V shed 6 bases and J shed 3 bases, with 12 bases lying between them. Germline V gene sequence: CDR1 MNHEY, CDR2 SVGAGI. The CDR3 loop spans 14 amino acids. CDR3 protein: CASRRDSNYNEQFF. The DNA for the CDR3 is TGTGCCAGCAGGCGGGACAGTAACTACAATGAGCAGTTCTTC.

This clone was observed a few times. This chain joins TRBV14 and TRBJ1-1; TRBD1 is a possible D gene (5 bases). V dropped 1 base and J dropped 1 base, with 10 bases sitting between them. Looked up from germline, CDR1 is SGHDN and CDR2 is FVKESK. The CDR3 loop spans 15 amino acids. The CDR3: CASSQGQGRNTEAFF. In nucleotides, the CDR3 is TGTGCCAGCAGCCAAGGTCAGGGTCGGAACACTGAAGCTTTCTTT.

This clone was seen only a few times. The V and J genes are TRBV18 and TRBJ1-2, with D possibly TRBD1 on 5 matching bases. Germline V CDR1 and CDR2: KGHSH, LQKENI. Trimming cost V 4 bases and J 7 bases, with 22 bases left between them. The CDR3 consists of 16 residues. The CDR3 nucleotides read TGTGCCAGCTCACAGAACCCGGGACCGACCGGGGGTGGCTACACCTTC. Translating it yields CASSQNPGPTGGGYTF.

V usage is TRBV4-1 and J usage is TRBJ2-7; TRBD1 matches 8 bases. V lost 2 bases, J lost 2 bases, and 5 bases stayed unmatched. The CDR3 contains 15 residues. CDR1 MGHRA and CDR2 YSYEKL come from the germline V gene. DNA of the CDR3: TGCGCCAGCAGCCAACGACAGGGGCCCACCTACGAGCAGTACTTC. This codes for CASSQRQGPTYEQYF.

The DNA for the CDR3 is TGTGCCAGCAGCTTAGGTGTACAGGGAACTGAAGCTTTCTTT. Protein: CASSLGVQGTEAFF. V and J are TRBV7-9 and TRBJ1-1; TRBD1 might be the D (6 bases). CDR1 and CDR2 from the germline V gene are SEHNR and FQNEAQ (reference sequence). This CDR3 region has 14 residues. The V gene lost 1 base and the J gene lost 5 bases, with 11 bases spanning the gap.

Comments on this clone: The junction does not match germline at one end; this may be a read error. The V call is TRBV7-9, the J call TRBJ2-7, with TRBD1 as a possible D gene (5 bases). CDR1 and CDR2 (germline): SEHNR, FQNEAQ (reference sequence). The length of the CDR3 is 11 residues. The CDR3 DNA follows: TGTTCCAGCAGCCAAGGGGTGGAACAGTACTTC. As protein: CSSSQGVEQYF.

This chain links TRBV18 with TRBJ2-1, with a tentative D call TRBD1 (5 bases). Trimming left V 4 bases short and J 5 bases short, with 6 bases between. There are 12 residues in the CDR3. Germline V gene sequence: CDR1 KGHSH, CDR2 LQKENI. This chain's CDR3 is CASSRQNNEQFF. The CDR3 nucleotides are TGTGCCAGCTCACGACAGAACAATGAGCAGTTCTTC.

This clone is a singleton in its sample. This chain links TRBV5-4 with TRBJ1-1; no clear D gene. CDR1 is SGHNT, CDR2 YYREEE, per germline (reference sequence). The CDR3 sequence is 14 residues long. V was clipped by 6 bases and J by 3 bases, with 15 bases between them. The CDR3 is CASTRGPMDTEAFF. The CDR3 coding sequence is TGTGCCAGCACCCGAGGGCCTATGGACACTGAAGCTTTCTTT. The full variable domain, in which reference TRBV5-4 and TRBJ1-1 provide the parts outside the CDR3, is ETGVTQSPTHLIKTRGQQVTLRCSSQSGHNTVSWYQQALGQGPQFIFQYYREEENGRGNFPPRFSGLQFPNYSSELNVNALELDDSALYLCASTRGPMDTEAFFGQGTRLTVV.

This chain uses TRBV29-1 with TRBJ1-1; D call uncertain. This CDR3 has 12 residues. CDR1 is SQVTM, CDR2 ANQGSEA, per germline. The CDR3, as DNA: TGCAGTGGAAGCCAGGTTGACACTGAAGCTTTCTTT. Residues: CSGSQVDTEAFF.

This clone was seen just once. The rearrangement uses TRBV27 and TRBJ1-1; TRBD1 agrees at 9 bases. CDR3 size: 15 residues. With 4 bases clipped from V and 3 bases from J, the junction kept 6 bases outside the gene matches. Per germline, CDR1 MNHEY and CDR2 SMNVEV (reference sequence). The CDR3 region has the DNA TGTGCCAGCAGTTCCCGACAGGGGGGTTACACTGAAGCTTTCTTT. Protein: CASSSRQGGYTEAFF.

This chain uses TRBV5-1 with TRBJ1-2; maybe TRBD1 (6 bases). Germline V lookup: CDR1 SGHRS, CDR2 YFSETQ. Trimming stripped 4 bases from V and 3 bases from J, with 16 bases between. CDR3 size: 15 residues. The CDR3 DNA reads as TGCGCCAGCAGCAGGGGGTTTTTAAACGACTATGGCTACACCTTC. This encodes CASSRGFLNDYGYTF.

For the CDR3, the DNA is TGTGCCAGCAGTTACCGGGGGGGCAATCAGCCCCAGCATTTT. Translated, it gives CASSYRGGNQPQHF. The chain combines TRBV6-5 with TRBJ1-5; D is possibly TRBD1 (5 bases). Germline CDR1 reads MNHEY; CDR2 reads SVGAGI. The CDR3 runs 14 residues. V was shortened by 2 bases and J by 2 bases, with 7 bases between the two germline ends.